The 30 T cell receptor beta chains presented below share a single source sample, sequenced in a study of glioma-infiltrating T cells listed by TCRdb under 2016. The sequencing machine was an Illumina MiSeq. TCR alpha and beta CDR3 regions were amplified with the iRepertoire nested amplicon-rescue multiplex PCR (arm-PCR) platform from RNA. TCRdb reanalyzed the raw reads on its own, using fastp at Q25 for trimming and MiXCR for clone calling, and kept in-frame beta chains. Rows merge per CDR3 protein into single entries with the most common DNA and genes. A total of some 99,000 distinct CDR3 sequences appear in this sample, around a quarter of them only once. Clones ranked in the top ten supply around a third of the sample. The sequenced sample consisted of glioma tissue, nonneoplastic brain tissue, or PBMCs (not recorded which). The receptors were sampled from a human donor with low-grade glioma or glioblastoma, undergoing nonglioma brain surgery, or in good health (not recorded which).

This clonotype has a count of ten or more. The J gene is TRBJ2-3, the V gene TRBV20-1, with TRBD2 matching over 11 bases. V lost 6 bases and J lost 7; bases outside the gene matches: 12. Germline lookup yields CDR1 DFQATT and CDR2 SNEGSKA (reference sequence). CDR3 size: 15 residues. The CDR3 nucleotides read TGCAGTGCGAAAGTTCCGGGACTAGCGGTTCATACGCAGTATTTT. Protein: CSAKVPGLAVHTQYF.

The J gene is TRBJ2-5, the V gene TRBV29-1; 11 nucleotides align to TRBD1. The CDR3 covers 13 residues. Germline V gene sequence: CDR1 SQVTM, CDR2 ANQGSEA. This CDR3 reads CRTRTGGGGAQYF. The CDR3 DNA reads as TGCAGAACCCGGACAGGGGGCGGGGGGGCCCAGTACTTC.

Points on this clonotype: A read error is possible here, since a much larger clone lies one base away. The rearrangement uses TRBV19 and TRBJ2-1; D unclear. Germline assignment: CDR1 LNHDA and CDR2 SQIVND (reference sequence). CDR3 length equals 15 residues. V was clipped by 6 bases and J by 4 bases, with 16 bases between them. The CDR3 region has the DNA TGTGCCAGTAGCCAACTGACTGCCTATTACAATGAGCAGTTCTTC. As protein: CASSQLTAYYNEQFF.

This clonotype was counted at least ten times. The chain combines TRBV7-2 with TRBJ2-5, with a weak D call TRBD2 (6 bases). CDR1 SGHTA and CDR2 FQGNSA come from the germline V gene. Trimming stripped 5 bases from V and 6 bases from J, with 19 bases between. The CDR3 consists of 15 residues. CDR3 amino acids: CASSPARAGGKTQYF. The DNA for the CDR3 is TGTGCCAGCAGCCCCGCGAGGGCAGGCGGGAAGACCCAGTACTTC.

This clonotype was detected ten times or more. The chain recombines TRBV20-1 with TRBJ1-5, with D maybe TRBD1 (6 bases). The length of the CDR3 is 15 residues. Trimming cost V 0 bases and J 5 bases, with 14 bases left between them. From germline, CDR1 is DFQATT and CDR2 SNEGSKA (reference sequence). CDR3 bases: TGCAGTGCTAGAGACGGCAGGGGAGCCGATCAGCCCCAGCATTTT. This encodes CSARDGRGADQPQHF.

On this clonotype itself: A read error may be the cause here, since a much bigger clone is one base away. DNA for the CDR3: TGTGCCAGCAGCTACGGCCAGTCCACAGATACGCAGTATTTT. This gives the protein CASSYGQSTDTQYF. The chain combines TRBV11-2 with TRBJ2-3; D is unclear. The CDR3 contains 14 residues. V was shortened by 4 bases and J by 2 bases, with 10 bases between the two germline ends. CDR1 and CDR2 (germline): SGHAT, FQNNGV.

Worth noting for this clonotype: One base away lies a much larger clone, so this may be a sequencing read error. The chain joins TRBV2 to TRBJ1-4, with a tentative D call TRBD1 (5 bases). The V gene lost 6 bases and the J gene lost 3 bases, with 14 bases spanning the gap. The germline V gene has CDR1 SNHLY and CDR2 FYNNEI. The CDR3 length is 15 residues. CDR3 sequence (DNA): TGTGCCAGCAGGTCACACGGGGCGGCTAATGAAAAACTGTTTTTT. Translation gives CASRSHGAANEKLFF.

This clonotype was observed at least ten times. The V and J genes are TRBV28 and TRBJ2-5; TRBD2 matches 8 bases. This CDR3 contains 17 residues. V lost 2 bases to trimming and J lost 2 bases; unmatched junction nucleotides: 10. CDR1 MDHEN and CDR2 SYDVKM come from the germline V gene. This CDR3 reads CASSLGGSGVLQETQYF. The CDR3 DNA reads TGTGCCAGCAGTTTAGGAGGTAGCGGGGTCCTTCAAGAGACCCAGTACTTC. Looking up the rest from reference TRBV28 and TRBJ2-5 gives the full variable domain: DVKVTQSSRYLVKRTGEKVFLECVQDMDHENMFWYRQDPGLGLRLIYFSYDVKMKEKGDIPEGYSVSREKKERFSLILESASTNQTSMYLCASSLGGSGVLQETQYFGPGTRLLVL.

Concerning this clonotype: Given a much more abundant clone one base away, this may be a read error. The chain recombines TRBV11-2 with TRBJ1-5; D not resolved. Germline CDR1 is SGHAT and CDR2 is FQNNGV. This CDR3 has 13 amino acids. Trimming pared 9 bases from V and 0 bases from J, leaving 9 bases between. In nucleotides, the CDR3 is TGTGCCAGGCGGTCATATAGCAATCAGCCCCAGCATTTT. Protein: CARRSYSNQPQHF.

This clonotype was observed at least ten times. The chain joins TRBV3-1 to TRBJ1-1; 8 bases align to TRBD1. CDR3 length: 15 amino acids. The V gene's germline CDR1 is LGHDT and CDR2 YNNKEL (reference sequence). With V trimmed by 5 bases and J by 1 base, 6 bases remained unmatched. CDR3 nucleotide sequence: TGTGCCAGCAGCTTCAGGGGGCGTGAGAACACTGAAGCTTTCTTT. Amino acids: CASSFRGRENTEAFF.

There are many counts of this clonotype. This chain connects TRBV4-1 to TRBJ2-1; tentatively, D is TRBD2 (5 bases). Trimming cost V 0 bases and J 4 bases, with 13 bases left between them. The CDR3 extends over 16 amino acids. The germline V gene encodes CDR1 MGHRA and CDR2 YSYEKL. Written as DNA, the CDR3 is TGCGCCAGCAGCCAAGATGGGAGCGGCTCTTACAATGAGCAGTTCTTC. Its protein is CASSQDGSGSYNEQFF.

This clonotype was seen repeatedly, ten times or more. The J gene is TRBJ2-5, the V gene TRBV7-2; perhaps TRBD2 as D (5 bases). CDR3 size: 14 residues. Germline V lookup: CDR1 SGHTA, CDR2 FQGNSA. V lost 0 bases and J 11 bases, leaving 16 bases between the germline ends. CDR3: CASSLANPAGGQYF. The DNA of the CDR3 is TGTGCCAGCAGCTTAGCGAATCCGGCGGGTGGTCAGTACTTC.

Notes on this clonotype: A much larger clone differs from this one at a single base, so this may be a read error. V is TRBV5-1 and J is TRBJ1-1; TRBD1 agrees at 7 bases. The CDR3 is made up of 16 amino acids. CDR1 SGHRS and CDR2 YFSETQ come from the germline V gene. The chain's CDR3 is CASSTKTGTDNTEALF. The CDR3 DNA reads TGCGCCAGCAGCACGAAGACCGGGACAGATAACACTGAAGCTTTATTT.

This clonotype was found many times. The chain carries TRBV18 and TRBJ2-1; possibly TRBD1 or TRBD2 for D (6 bases each). The CDR3 extends over 12 amino acids. Germline values: CDR1 KGHSH, CDR2 LQKENI. The V end was cut by 3 bases, the J end by 10 bases, with 10 bases between. The CDR3 protein is CASSPEGDEQFF. The CDR3 DNA sequence: TGTGCCAGCTCACCGGAGGGGGACGAGCAGTTCTTC.

This clonotype was found a few times. With a much larger clone just one base away, this may be a read error. The rearrangement links TRBV6-1 to TRBJ2-6, with D possibly matching TRBD1 (6 bases). CDR3 size: 17 residues. Germline V gene lookup returns CDR1 MNHNS and CDR2 SASEGT. CDR3 sequence reads: CTSSPRDTVSGANVLTF. Here the CDR3 DNA reads TGTACCAGCAGCCCCCGGGACACGGTCTCTGGGGCCAACGTCCTGACTTTC.

Many counts were recorded for this clonotype. This sequence joins TRBV27 and TRBJ1-5, with D uncertain. V was cut by 2 bases and J by 11 bases, with 13 bases left in between. This CDR3 has 13 amino acids. Germline V gene data show CDR1 as MNHEY and CDR2 as SMNVEV (reference sequence). The CDR3 loop reads CASSLRFLLTQHF. For the CDR3, the DNA is TGTGCCAGCAGTTTAAGGTTCTTGTTGACCCAGCATTTT.

This clonotype was observed at least ten times. The chain employs TRBV29-1 and TRBJ1-1, with D possibly matching TRBD1 (5 bases). V lost 4 bases to trimming and J lost 3 bases, with 15 bases between them. The germline V gene has CDR1 SQVTM and CDR2 ANQGSEA. The CDR3 spans 14 residues. CDR3 nucleotides: TGCAGCGTTGGAGTAGGAGGGGTGGACACTGAAGCTTTCTTT. This sequence encodes CSVGVGGVDTEAFF.

In its sample, this clonotype was seen many times. The V call is TRBV6-2 or TRBV6-3, the J call TRBJ1-1; perhaps TRBD1 as D (5 bases). Trimming pared 6 bases from V and 5 bases from J, leaving 10 bases between. Germline values: CDR1 MNHEY, CDR2 SVGEGT. The CDR3 covers 12 residues. CDR3 nucleotides: TGTGCCAGCAGGAGGGGATCAACTGAAGCTTTCTTT. Protein: CASRRGSTEAFF.

This clonotype occurred a few times. CDR3 DNA: TGTGCCAGCAGCGTAGGGCCCAACTACAATGAGCAGTTCTTC. As protein: CASSVGPNYNEQFF. V is TRBV9 and J is TRBJ2-1; D remains unclear. Germline lookup yields CDR1 SGDLS and CDR2 YYNGEE. This CDR3 region has 14 residues. The V end was cut by 0 bases, the J end by 3 bases, with 7 bases between.

This clonotype was seen only a few times. The CDR3 does not close with the conserved phenylalanine or tryptophan, likely indicating a read error. J is TRBJ1-3 and V is TRBV12-3 or TRBV12-4, with D unclear. V was trimmed by 2 bases and J by 2 bases, leaving 7 bases between them. The CDR3 runs 14 residues. In nucleotides, the CDR3 is TGTGCCAGCAGTTTATCTGGGGCTGGAAACACCATATATCTT. It yields the protein CASSLSGAGNTIYL.

Ten or more counts support this clonotype. V gene TRBV25-1 combines with J gene TRBJ1-2; possibly TRBD1 for D (5 bases). Per the germline V gene, CDR1 is MGHDK and CDR2 is SYGVNS. V dropped 6 bases and J dropped 4 bases, with 12 bases sitting between them. CDR3 size: 13 residues. The CDR3 coding sequence is TGTGCCAGCAGCGACGGGGGGGTCTATGGCTACACCTTC. Encoded protein: CASSDGGVYGYTF.

This clonotype was counted at least ten times. The J gene is TRBJ2-1, the V gene TRBV18; 12 bases line up with TRBD1. CDR3 length: 15 amino acids. V shed 6 bases and J 6 bases; nucleotides not matched to a gene: 6. Germline CDR1 is KGHSH and CDR2 is LQKENI. The CDR3 coding sequence is TGTGCCAGCTCTCCCGGGACAGGGGGCTTCAATGAGCAGTTCTTC. It is translated as CASSPGTGGFNEQFF.

This clonotype was seen ten or more times. The chain links TRBV6-1 to TRBJ2-7, with D perhaps matching TRBD2 (6 bases). V gave up 6 bases and J gave up 6 bases, with 18 bases separating them. CDR3 size: 14 residues. CDR1 is MNHNS, CDR2 SASEGT, per germline. The CDR3 sequence: CASSPEEGRPEQYF. In DNA, the CDR3 is TGTGCCAGCAGCCCCGAGGAGGGTCGCCCCGAGCAGTACTTC.

A word on this clonotype: Germline is not matched at one junction end, which may reflect a read error. J is TRBJ1-1 and V is TRBV6-2 or TRBV6-3, with D perhaps TRBD1 (5 bases). Germline V gives CDR1 MNHEY, CDR2 SVGEGT. The CDR3 contains 12 residues. The CDR3 DNA reads TGTGCCAGAAGTGGGGACGAAAATGAAGATTTCTTT. Translating it yields CARSGDENEDFF.

In the case of this clonotype: A read error may be the cause here, since a much bigger clone is one base away. The J gene is TRBJ2-3, the V gene TRBV18; 8 nucleotides align to TRBD1. V was clipped by 1 base and J by 8 bases; unmatched bases: 14. Germline V gene sequence: CDR1 KGHSH, CDR2 LQKENI. The CDR3 spans 17 residues. The CDR3 nucleotides are TGTGCCAGCTCACCACGGGCCCCACAGGGGGATATGGGTACGCAGTATTTT. It translates to CASSPRAPQGDMGTQYF.

Concerning this clonotype: The germline gene is not matched at one end of the junction; a read error may be the cause. The chain recombines TRBV6-5 with TRBJ2-1; 7 positions agree with TRBD1. CDR1 is MNHEY and CDR2 is SVGAGI in the germline V gene. This CDR3 is built from 15 residues. The DNA of the CDR3 is TGCGCCAACAGTTACCCGGGACAGTTATACAATGAGCAGTTCTTC. This codes for CANSYPGQLYNEQFF.

Many counts were recorded for this clonotype. J is TRBJ1-1 and V is TRBV5-1, with unresolved D. This CDR3 comprises 17 residues. Germline CDR1 reads SGHRS; CDR2 reads YFSETQ. Trimming took 0 bases from V and 0 from J, leaving 15 bases between them. The CDR3 protein is CASSLAFDRHMNTEAFF. The CDR3 DNA reads as TGCGCCAGCAGCTTGGCGTTTGATCGCCACATGAACACTGAAGCTTTCTTT.

This clonotype was picked up many times. The chain has TRBV20-1 and TRBJ2-1, with D perhaps TRBD1 (5 bases). Trimming took off 6 bases at V and 0 bases at J, with 12 bases between the two ends. The CDR3 has 14 amino acids. The V gene's germline CDR1 is DFQATT and CDR2 SNEGSKA (reference sequence). CDR3 in DNA: TGCAGTGCAGTAGACAGTTACTCCTACAATGAGCAGTTCTTC. Translating it yields CSAVDSYSYNEQFF.

This clonotype has a count of ten or more. The chain has TRBV18 and TRBJ2-3, with D maybe TRBD1 (6 bases). Germline assignment: CDR1 KGHSH and CDR2 LQKENI. Trimming left V 5 bases short and J 4 bases short, with 16 bases between. The length of the CDR3 is 15 residues. The CDR3 nucleotides read TGTGCCAGCTCATCGACAGGCGCACTCCCAGATACGCAGTATTTT. Residues: CASSSTGALPDTQYF.

This chain links TRBV11-3 with TRBJ1-1; TRBD1 is a possible D gene (5 bases). Trimming took 7 bases from V and 4 from J, leaving 13 bases between them. Germline lookup yields CDR1 SGHNT and CDR2 YENEEA. The CDR3 runs to 13 residues. The CDR3 DNA follows: TGTGCCAGCAACAAAGGGACCGCCACTGAAGCTTTCTTT. It codes for CASNKGTATEAFF.